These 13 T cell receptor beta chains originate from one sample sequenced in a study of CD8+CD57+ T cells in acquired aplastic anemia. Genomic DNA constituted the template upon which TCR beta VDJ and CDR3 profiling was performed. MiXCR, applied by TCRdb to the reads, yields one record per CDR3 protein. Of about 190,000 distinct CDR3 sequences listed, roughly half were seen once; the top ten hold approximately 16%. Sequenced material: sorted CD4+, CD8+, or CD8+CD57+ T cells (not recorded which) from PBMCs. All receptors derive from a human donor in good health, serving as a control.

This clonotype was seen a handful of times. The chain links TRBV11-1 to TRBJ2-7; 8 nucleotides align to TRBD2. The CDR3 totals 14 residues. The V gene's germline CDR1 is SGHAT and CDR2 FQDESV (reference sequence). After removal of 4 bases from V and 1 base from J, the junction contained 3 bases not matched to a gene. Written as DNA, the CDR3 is TGTGCCAGCAGCTCCGGGGGGGCATCCTACGAGCAGTACTTC. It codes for CASSSGGASYEQYF.

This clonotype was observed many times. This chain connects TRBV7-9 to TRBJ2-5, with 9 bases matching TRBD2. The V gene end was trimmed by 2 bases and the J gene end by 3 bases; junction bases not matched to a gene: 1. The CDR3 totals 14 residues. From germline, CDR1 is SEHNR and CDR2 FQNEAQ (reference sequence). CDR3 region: CASSLPSGEETQYF. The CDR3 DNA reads TGTGCCAGCAGCTTACCTAGCGGGGAAGAGACCCAGTACTTC. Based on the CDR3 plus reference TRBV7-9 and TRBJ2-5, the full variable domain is DTGVSQNPRHKITKRGQNVTFRCDPISEHNRLYWYRQTLGQGPEFLTYFQNEAQLEKSRLLSDRFSAERPKGSFSTLEIQRTEQGDSAMYLCASSLPSGEETQYFGPGTRLLVL.

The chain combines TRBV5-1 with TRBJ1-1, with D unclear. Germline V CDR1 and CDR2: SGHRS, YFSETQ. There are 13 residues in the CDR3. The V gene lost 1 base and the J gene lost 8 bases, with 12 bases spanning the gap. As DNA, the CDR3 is TGCGCCAGCAGCTTGTCCACTAGCGGGGAAGCTTTCTTT. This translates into CASSLSTSGEAFF.

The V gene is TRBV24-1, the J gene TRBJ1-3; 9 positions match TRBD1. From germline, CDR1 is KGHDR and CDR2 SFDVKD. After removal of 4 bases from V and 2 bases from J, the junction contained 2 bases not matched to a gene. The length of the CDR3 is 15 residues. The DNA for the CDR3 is TGTGCCACCAGTGACCGGACAGGGGCTGGAAACACCATATATTTT. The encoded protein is CATSDRTGAGNTIYF.

The CDR3 loop is CASSYGGPSRGYEQYF. CDR3 in DNA: TGTGCCAGCAGCTACGGAGGACCCAGCAGGGGCTACGAGCAGTACTTC. The V and J genes are TRBV7-9 and TRBJ2-7, with D possibly matching TRBD1 (6 bases). The CDR3 has 16 residues. Germline-derived CDR1 and CDR2 are SEHNR and FQNEAQ (reference sequence). Deletions cut 4 bases from V and 3 bases from J, with 19 bases between.

This chain's CDR3 is CAAGPVRMIGAPPGGRKPQHF. As DNA, the CDR3 is TGTGCCGCCGGTCCGGTGAGAATGATAGGAGCACCTCCCGGGGGCAGGAAGCCCCAGCATTTT. The chain joins TRBV10-3 to TRBJ1-5; D is perhaps TRBD1 (6 bases). Between the trimmed V and J ends, which lost 11 bases and 8 bases, there was a span of 43 bases. The CDR3 is 21 amino acids. Looked up from germline, CDR1 is ENHRY and CDR2 is SYGVKD.

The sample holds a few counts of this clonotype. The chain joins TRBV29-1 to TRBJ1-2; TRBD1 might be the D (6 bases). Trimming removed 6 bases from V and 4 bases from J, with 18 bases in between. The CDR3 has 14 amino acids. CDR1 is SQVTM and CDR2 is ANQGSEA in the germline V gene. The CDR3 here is CSVSPGGASYGYTF. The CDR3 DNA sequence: TGCAGCGTATCGCCGGGGGGCGCTTCCTATGGCTACACCTTC.

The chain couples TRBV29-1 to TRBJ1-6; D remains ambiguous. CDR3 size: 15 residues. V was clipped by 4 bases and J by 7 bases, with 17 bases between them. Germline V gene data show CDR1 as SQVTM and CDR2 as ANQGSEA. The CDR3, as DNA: TGCAGCGTTGGGGAGGTAGGACTTATGAATTCACCCCTCCACTTT. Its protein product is CSVGEVGLMNSPLHF.

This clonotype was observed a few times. The CDR3 coding sequence is TGTGCCAGTAGCTGGGACAGTAACTATGGCTACACCTTC. Its protein is CASSWDSNYGYTF. This chain uses TRBV19 with TRBJ1-2; 7 nucleotides line up with TRBD1. CDR1 LNHDA and CDR2 SQIVND come from the germline V gene (reference sequence). J gave up 1 base and V 6 bases, and 2 bases lay outside the gene matches. The CDR3 has 13 amino acids.

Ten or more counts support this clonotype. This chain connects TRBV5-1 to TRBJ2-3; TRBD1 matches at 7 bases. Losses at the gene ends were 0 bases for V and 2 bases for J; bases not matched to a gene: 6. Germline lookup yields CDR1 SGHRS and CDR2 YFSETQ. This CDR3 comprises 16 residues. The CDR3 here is CASSLGDRVFTDTQYF. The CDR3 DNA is TGCGCCAGCAGCTTGGGAGACAGGGTTTTCACAGATACGCAGTATTTT.

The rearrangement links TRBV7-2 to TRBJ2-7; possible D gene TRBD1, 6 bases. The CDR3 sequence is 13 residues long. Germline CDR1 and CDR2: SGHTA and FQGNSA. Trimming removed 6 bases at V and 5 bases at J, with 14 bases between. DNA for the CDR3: TGTGCCAGCAGACACGGAAACAGGGACGAGCAGTACTTC. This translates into CASRHGNRDEQYF.

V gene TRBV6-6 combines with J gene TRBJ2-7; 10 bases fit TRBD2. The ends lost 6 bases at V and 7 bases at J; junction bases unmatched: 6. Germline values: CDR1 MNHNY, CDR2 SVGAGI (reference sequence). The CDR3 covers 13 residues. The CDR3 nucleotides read TGTGCCAGCAGAGCGGGGGGGGGGAATGAGCAGTACTTC. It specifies CASRAGGGNEQYF.

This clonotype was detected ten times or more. The CDR3, as DNA: TGTGCCAGCACCGGGACAGGGAAATGGGAGCAGTACTTC. As protein: CASTGTGKWEQYF. This chain links TRBV12-3 or TRBV12-4 with TRBJ2-7, with 9 bases lining up with TRBD1. The length of the CDR3 is 13 residues. With 7 bases clipped from V and 7 bases from J, the junction kept 8 bases outside the gene matches.